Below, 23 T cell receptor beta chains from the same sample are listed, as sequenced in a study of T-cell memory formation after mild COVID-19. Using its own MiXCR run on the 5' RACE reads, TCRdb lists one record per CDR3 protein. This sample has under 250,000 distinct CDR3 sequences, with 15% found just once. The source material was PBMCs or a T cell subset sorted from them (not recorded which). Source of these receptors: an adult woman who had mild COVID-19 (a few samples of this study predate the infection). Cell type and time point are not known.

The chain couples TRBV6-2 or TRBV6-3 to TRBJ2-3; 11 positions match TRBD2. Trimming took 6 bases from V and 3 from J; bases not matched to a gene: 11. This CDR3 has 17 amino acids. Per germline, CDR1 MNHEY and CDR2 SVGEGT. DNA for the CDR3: TGTGCCAGCAGACCATTAACTAGCGGGAGAAGAACAGATACGCAGTATTTT. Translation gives CASRPLTSGRRTDTQYF.

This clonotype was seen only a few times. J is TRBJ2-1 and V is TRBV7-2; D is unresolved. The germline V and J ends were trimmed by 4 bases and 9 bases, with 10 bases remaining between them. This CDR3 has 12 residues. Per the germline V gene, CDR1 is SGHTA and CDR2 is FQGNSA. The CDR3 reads CASSYTSLEQFF. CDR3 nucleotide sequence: TGTGCCAGCAGCTACACGTCCCTTGAGCAGTTCTTC.

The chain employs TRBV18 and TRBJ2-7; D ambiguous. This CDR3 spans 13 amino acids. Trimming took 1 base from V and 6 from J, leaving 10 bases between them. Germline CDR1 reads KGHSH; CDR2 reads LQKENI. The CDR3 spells CASSPLRTGEQYF. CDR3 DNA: TGTGCCAGCTCACCACTCAGGACGGGCGAGCAGTACTTC.

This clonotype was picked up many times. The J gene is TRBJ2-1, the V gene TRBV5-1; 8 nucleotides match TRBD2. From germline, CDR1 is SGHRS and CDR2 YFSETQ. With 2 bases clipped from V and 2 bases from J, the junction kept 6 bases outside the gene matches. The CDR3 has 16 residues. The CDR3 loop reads CASSFIAGTTYNEQFF. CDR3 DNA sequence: TGCGCCAGCAGCTTTATAGCGGGAACGACCTACAATGAGCAGTTCTTC. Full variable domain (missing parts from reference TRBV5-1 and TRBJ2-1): KAGVTQTPRYLIKTRGQQVTLSCSPISGHRSVSWYQQTPGQGLQFLFEYFSETQRNKGNFPGRFSGRQFSNSRSEMNVSTLELGDSALYLCASSFIAGTTYNEQFFGPGTRLTVL.

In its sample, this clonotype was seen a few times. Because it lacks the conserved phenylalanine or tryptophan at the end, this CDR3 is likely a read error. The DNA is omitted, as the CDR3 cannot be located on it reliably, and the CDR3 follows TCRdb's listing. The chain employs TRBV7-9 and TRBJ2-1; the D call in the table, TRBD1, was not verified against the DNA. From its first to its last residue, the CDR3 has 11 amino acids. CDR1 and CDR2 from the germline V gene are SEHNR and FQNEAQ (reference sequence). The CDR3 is CASSLTGQPDL.

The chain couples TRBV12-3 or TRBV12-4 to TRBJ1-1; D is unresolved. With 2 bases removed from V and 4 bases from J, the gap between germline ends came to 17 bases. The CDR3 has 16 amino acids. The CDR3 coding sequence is TGTGCCAGCAGTTTACGACCGAGCATAGGCGGCACTGAAGCTTTCTTT. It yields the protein CASSLRPSIGGTEAFF.

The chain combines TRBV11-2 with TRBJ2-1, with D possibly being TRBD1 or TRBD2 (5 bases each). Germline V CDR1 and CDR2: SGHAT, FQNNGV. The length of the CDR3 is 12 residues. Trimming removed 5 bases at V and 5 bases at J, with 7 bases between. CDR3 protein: CASSQGDNEQFF. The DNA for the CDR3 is TGTGCCAGCAGCCAGGGAGACAATGAGCAGTTCTTC.

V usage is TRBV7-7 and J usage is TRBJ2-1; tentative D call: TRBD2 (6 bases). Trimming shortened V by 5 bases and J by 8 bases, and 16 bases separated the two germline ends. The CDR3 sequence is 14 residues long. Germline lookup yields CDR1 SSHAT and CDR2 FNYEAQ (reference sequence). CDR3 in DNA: TGTGCCAGCAGCCGGGCGGGGACCGGTGATGAGCAGTTCTTC. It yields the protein CASSRAGTGDEQFF.

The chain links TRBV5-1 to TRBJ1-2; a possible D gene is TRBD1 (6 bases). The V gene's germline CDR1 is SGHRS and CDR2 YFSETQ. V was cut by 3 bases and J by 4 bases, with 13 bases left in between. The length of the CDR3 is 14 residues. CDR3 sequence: CASSSDRMGYGYTF. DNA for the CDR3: TGCGCCAGCAGCTCCGACAGGATGGGCTATGGCTACACCTTC.

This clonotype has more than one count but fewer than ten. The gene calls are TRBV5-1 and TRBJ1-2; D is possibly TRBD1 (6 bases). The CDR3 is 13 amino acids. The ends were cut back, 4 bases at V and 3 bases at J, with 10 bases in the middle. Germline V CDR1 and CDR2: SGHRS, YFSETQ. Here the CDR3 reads CASSPRQDYGYTF. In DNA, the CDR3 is TGCGCCAGCAGCCCCCGACAGGACTATGGCTACACCTTC.

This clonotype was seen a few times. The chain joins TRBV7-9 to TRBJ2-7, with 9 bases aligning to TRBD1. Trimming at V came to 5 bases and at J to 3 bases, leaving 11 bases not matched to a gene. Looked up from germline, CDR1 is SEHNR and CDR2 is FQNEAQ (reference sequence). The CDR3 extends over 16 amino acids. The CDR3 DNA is TGTGCCAGCAGCGGAAGCGTCGGGACAGGGAGCTACGAGCAGTACTTC. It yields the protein CASSGSVGTGSYEQYF.

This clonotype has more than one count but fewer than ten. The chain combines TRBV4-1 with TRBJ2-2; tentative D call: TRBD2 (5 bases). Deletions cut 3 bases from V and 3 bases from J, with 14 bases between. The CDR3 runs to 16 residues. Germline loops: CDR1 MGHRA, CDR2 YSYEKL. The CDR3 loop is CASSHPLGGYTGELFF. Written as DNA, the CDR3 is TGCGCCAGCAGCCACCCCTTAGGCGGGTACACCGGGGAGCTGTTTTTT.

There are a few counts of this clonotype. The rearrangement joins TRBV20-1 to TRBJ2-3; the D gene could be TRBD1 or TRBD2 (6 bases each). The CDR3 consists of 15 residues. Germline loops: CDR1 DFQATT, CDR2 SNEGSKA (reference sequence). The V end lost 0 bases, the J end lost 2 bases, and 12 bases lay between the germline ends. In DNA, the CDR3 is TGCAGTGCTAGAGATTCTGGGGGGCCCACAGATACGCAGTATTTT. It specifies CSARDSGGPTDTQYF.

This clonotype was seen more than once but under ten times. The CDR3 DNA reads TGTGCCAGCAGTATGACAGGGGGCCCAAGCGGCTACACCTTC. Amino acids: CASSMTGGPSGYTF. V and J are TRBV6-2 or TRBV6-3 and TRBJ1-2; 10 bases fit TRBD1. The germline gives CDR1 MNHEY, CDR2 SVGEGT. The CDR3 sequence is 14 residues long. Trimming removed 5 bases from V and 8 bases from J; junction bases left unmatched: 8.

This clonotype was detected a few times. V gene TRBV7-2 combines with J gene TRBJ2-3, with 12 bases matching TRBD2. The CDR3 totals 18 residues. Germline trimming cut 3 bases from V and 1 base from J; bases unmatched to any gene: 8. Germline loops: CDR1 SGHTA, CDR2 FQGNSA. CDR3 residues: CASSFLAGGPVGTDTQYF. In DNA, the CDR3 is TGTGCCAGCAGCTTCCTAGCGGGAGGGCCGGTGGGCACAGATACGCAGTATTTT. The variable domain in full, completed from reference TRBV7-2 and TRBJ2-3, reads GAGVSQSPSNKVTEKGKDVELRCDPISGHTALYWYRQSLGQGLEFLIYFQGNSAPDKSGLPSDRFSAERTGGSVSTLTIQRTQQEDSAVYLCASSFLAGGPVGTDTQYFGPGTRLTVL.

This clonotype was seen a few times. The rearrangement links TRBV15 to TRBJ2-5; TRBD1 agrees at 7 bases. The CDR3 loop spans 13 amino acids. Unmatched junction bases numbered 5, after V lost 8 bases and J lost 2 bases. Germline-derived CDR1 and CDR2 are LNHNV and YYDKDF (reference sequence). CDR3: CATQTGQQETQYF. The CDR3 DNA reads TGTGCCACCCAGACAGGGCAACAAGAGACCCAGTACTTC.

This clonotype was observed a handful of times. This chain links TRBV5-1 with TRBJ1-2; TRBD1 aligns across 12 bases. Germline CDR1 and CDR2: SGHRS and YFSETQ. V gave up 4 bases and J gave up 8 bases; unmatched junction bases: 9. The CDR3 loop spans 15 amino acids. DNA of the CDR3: TGCGCCAGCAGCGCTACAACCGGGACAGGGGGCGGCTACACCTTC. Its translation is CASSATTGTGGGYTF.

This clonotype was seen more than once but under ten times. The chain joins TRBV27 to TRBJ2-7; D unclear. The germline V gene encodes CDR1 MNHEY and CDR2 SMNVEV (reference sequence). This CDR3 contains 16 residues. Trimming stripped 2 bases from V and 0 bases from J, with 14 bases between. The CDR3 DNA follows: TGTGCCAGCAGTTTAAAAGGGTACCATTACTCCTACGAGCAGTACTTC. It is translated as CASSLKGYHYSYEQYF.

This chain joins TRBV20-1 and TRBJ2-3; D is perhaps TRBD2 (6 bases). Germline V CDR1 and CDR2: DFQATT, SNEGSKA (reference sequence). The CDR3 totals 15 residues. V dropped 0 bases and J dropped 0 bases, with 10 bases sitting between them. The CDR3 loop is CSARDRLVSTDTQYF. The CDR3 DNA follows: TGCAGTGCTAGAGATCGACTAGTTAGCACAGATACGCAGTATTTT.

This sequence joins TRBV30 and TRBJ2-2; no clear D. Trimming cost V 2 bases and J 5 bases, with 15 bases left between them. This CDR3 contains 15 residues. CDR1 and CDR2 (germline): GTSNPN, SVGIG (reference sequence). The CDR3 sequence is CAWSPIWAQTGELFF. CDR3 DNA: TGTGCCTGGAGTCCGATATGGGCCCAAACCGGGGAGCTGTTTTTT.

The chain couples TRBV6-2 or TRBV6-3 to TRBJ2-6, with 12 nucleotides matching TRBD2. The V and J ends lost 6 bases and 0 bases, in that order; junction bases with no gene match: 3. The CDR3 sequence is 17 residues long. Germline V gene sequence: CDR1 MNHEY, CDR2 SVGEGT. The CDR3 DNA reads TGTGCCAGCAGCCCGGGACTAGCGGGCTCTGGGGCCAACGTCCTGACTTTC. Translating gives CASSPGLAGSGANVLTF.

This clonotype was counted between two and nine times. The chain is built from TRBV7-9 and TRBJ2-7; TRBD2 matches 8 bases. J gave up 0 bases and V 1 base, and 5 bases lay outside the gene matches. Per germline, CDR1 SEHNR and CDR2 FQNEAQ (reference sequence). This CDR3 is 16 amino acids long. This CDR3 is CASSLGTSLSSYEQYF. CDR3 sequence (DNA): TGTGCCAGCAGCTTAGGGACTAGCTTAAGCTCCTACGAGCAGTACTTC.

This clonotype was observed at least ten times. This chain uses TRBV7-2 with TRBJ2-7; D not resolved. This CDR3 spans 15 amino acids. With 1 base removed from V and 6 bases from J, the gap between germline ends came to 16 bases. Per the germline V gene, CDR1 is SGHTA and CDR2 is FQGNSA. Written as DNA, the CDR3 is TGTGCCAGCAGCTTAGGAGCCGACAATCGGTTCGAGCAGTACTTC. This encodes CASSLGADNRFEQYF.